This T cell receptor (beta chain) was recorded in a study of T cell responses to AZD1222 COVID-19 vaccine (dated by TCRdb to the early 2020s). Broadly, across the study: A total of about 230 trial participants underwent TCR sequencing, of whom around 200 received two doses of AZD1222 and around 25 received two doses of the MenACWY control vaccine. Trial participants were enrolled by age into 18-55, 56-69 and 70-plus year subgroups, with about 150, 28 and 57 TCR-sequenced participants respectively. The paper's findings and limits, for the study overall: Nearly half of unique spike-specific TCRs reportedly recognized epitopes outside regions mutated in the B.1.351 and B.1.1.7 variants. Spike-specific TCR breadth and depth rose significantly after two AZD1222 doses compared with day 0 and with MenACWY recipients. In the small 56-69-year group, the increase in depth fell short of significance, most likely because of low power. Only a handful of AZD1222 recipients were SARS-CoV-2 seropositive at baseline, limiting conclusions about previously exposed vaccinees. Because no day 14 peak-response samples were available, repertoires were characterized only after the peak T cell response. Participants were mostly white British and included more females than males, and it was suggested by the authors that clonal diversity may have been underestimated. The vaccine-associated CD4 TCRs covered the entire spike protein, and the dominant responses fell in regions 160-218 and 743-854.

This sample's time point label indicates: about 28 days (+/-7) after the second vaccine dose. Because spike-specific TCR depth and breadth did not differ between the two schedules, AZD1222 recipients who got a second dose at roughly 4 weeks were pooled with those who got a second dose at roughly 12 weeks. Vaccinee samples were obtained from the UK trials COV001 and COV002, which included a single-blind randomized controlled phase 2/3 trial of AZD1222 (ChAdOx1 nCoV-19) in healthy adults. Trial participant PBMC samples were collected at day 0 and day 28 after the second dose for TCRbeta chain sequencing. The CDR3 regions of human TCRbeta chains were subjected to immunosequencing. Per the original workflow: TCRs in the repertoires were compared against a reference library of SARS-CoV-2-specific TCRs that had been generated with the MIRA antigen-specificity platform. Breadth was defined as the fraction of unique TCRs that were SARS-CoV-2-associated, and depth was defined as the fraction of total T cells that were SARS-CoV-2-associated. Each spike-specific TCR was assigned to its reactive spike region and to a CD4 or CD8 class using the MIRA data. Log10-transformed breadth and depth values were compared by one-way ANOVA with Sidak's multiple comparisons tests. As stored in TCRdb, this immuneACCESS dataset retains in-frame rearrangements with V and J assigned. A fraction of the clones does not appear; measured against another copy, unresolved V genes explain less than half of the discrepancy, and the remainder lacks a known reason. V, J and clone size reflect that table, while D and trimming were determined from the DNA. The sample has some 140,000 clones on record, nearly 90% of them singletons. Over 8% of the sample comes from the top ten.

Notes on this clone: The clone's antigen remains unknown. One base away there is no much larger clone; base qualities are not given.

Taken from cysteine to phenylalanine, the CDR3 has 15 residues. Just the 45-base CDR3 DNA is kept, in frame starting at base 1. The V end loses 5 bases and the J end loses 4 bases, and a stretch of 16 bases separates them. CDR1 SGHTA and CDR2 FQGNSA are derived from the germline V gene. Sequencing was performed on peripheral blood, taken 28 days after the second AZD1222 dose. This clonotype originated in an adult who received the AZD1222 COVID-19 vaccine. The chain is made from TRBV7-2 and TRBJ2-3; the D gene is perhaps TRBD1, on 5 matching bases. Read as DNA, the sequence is TGTGCCAGCAGCGCGGATCAGGGATCCGCAGATACGCAGTATTTT. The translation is CASSADQGSADTQYF.